This T cell receptor beta chain was identified during a study of T cell repertoires in cytomegalovirus infection. Overall study results and limits: In two of eight donors, the top clonotype was HLA-C-restricted CMV-specific.

TCRdb called the reads again in MiXCR, with one record for every CDR3 protein. Of approximately 150,000 distinct CDR3 sequences listed, approximately 17% are singletons. Regarding this clonotype: What it recognizes is unknown.

The sample consisted of CD8+ T cells from PBMCs. The clonotype was recovered from a human donor in good health (CMV status not recorded). Some clones in this sample may be carry-over from other donors' samples.

In nucleotides, the CDR3 is TGTGCCAGCAGGCAAGGCAGGGGATGGACAGATACGCAGTATTTT. Translated: CASRQGRGWTDTQYF. This sequence joins TRBV7-8 and TRBJ2-3; TRBD1 is a possible D gene (6 bases). The V and J ends lost 6 bases and 3 bases respectively, with 16 bases between them. The V gene's germline CDR1 is SGHVS and CDR2 FQNEAQ. The CDR3 runs 15 residues.